The 19 T cell receptor beta chains below come from one sample, sequenced in a study of T cell clonality in common variable immunodeficiency. Here immunoSEQ multiplex PCR was the method, and the copy in TCRdb shows in-frame clones only, minus some. The repertoire consists of tens of thousands of clones, none detected only once. Sequencing input: peripheral blood mononuclear cells. These receptors were obtained from a person aged 18 to 75 in good health.

Ten or more counts support this clone. The read finishes 3 residues shy of the CDR3 end, and the germline J gene is used to complete it. This sequence joins TRBV12-3 or TRBV12-4 and TRBJ2-3, with 8 bases lining up with TRBD2. The CDR3 is made up of 14 amino acids. Trimming removed 7 bases from V and 1 base from J; junction bases left unmatched: 4. This CDR3 is CASKWGLGTDTQYF. Partial CDR3 DNA: TGTGCCAGCAAATGGGGACTAGGCACAGATACG.

The table lists this clone with many counts. The read stops 3 residues short of the end of the CDR3; the missing end is completed from the germline J gene. The V and J genes are TRBV29-1 and TRBJ2-3; unclear D gene. This CDR3 region has 12 residues. Deletions cut 4 bases from V and 5 bases from J, with 10 bases between. CDR1 and CDR2 from the germline V gene are SQVTM and ANQGSEA. Incomplete CDR3 DNA: TGCAGCGTTGTCGTTGTAGTAGATACG. This codes for CSVVVVVDT. The whole CDR3 sequence reads CSVVVVVDTQYF.

This clone appeared many times. Read sequence stops 3 residues before the CDR3 end, and the germline J gene provides the missing end. The V gene is TRBV7-9, the J gene TRBJ2-7; 11 bases fit TRBD1. CDR3 length equals 15 residues. V lost 5 bases to trimming and J lost 3 bases; unmatched junction nucleotides: 6. Germline CDR1 and CDR2: SEHNR and FQNEAQ (reference sequence). CDR3 loop: CASSPGTGGNYEQYF. CDR3 DNA (partial): TGTGCCAGCAGCCCCGGGACAGGGGGTAACTACGAG.

At least ten counts were recorded for this clone. The read comes to an end 3 residues before the CDR3 does, leaving the germline J gene to fill in the end. The chain carries TRBV18 and TRBJ1-5; tentative D call: TRBD1 (6 bases). V lost 2 bases and J lost 0, with 20 bases in between. The CDR3 has 19 amino acids. Germline CDR1 is KGHSH and CDR2 is LQKENI. The CDR3: CASSPGGGSQKNSNQPQHF. The covered CDR3 bases are TGTGCCAGCTCACCAGGAGGGGGTAGTCAGAAAAATAGCAATCAGCCC. Full variable domain (missing parts from reference TRBV18 and TRBJ1-5): NAGVMQNPRHLVRRRGQEARLRCSPMKGHSHVYWYRQLPEEGLKFMVYLQKENIIDESGMPKERFSAEFPKEGPSILRIQQVVRGDSAAYFCASSPGGGSQKNSNQPQHFGDGTRLSIL.

The sample holds many counts of this clone. With the read ending 3 residues before the CDR3 end, the germline J gene is used to fill in that end. The chain employs TRBV6-2 or TRBV6-3 and TRBJ2-7; 9 bases align to TRBD2. V gave up 7 bases and J gave up 1 base; unmatched junction bases: 8. Germline CDR1 is MNHEY and CDR2 is SVGEGT. CDR3 size: 15 residues. CDR3 bases read: TGTGCCAGCAACCCTGGACTAGCGCCTTCCTACGAG. This encodes CASNPGLAPSYE. Given in full, the CDR3 is CASNPGLAPSYEQYF.

The sample holds many counts of this clone. Read data end 3 residues before the CDR3 end; the end is taken from the germline J gene. The V and J genes are TRBV19 and TRBJ2-1; TRBD1 matches 9 bases. J was trimmed by 9 bases and V by 8 bases; bases with no gene match: 8. Germline V gives CDR1 LNHDA, CDR2 SQIVND (reference sequence). This CDR3 is 13 amino acids long. The sequenced CDR3 bases are TGTGCCAGTGCCCAGGACAGGGGAGGTGAG. Its protein product is CASAQDRGGE. The entire CDR3 sequence reads CASAQDRGGEQFF.

This clone has at least ten counts. The CDR3 end falls 3 residues outside the read, so it is completed with the germline J gene. The rearrangement links TRBV6-1 to TRBJ1-1; D is unresolved. The CDR3 contains 14 residues. The germline V gene encodes CDR1 MNHNS and CDR2 SASEGT. V was trimmed by 0 bases and J by 1 base, leaving 6 bases between them. This chain's CDR3 is CASSEASWNTEAFF. The sequenced part of the CDR3 DNA is TGTGCCAGCAGTGAAGCTTCATGGAACACTGAA.

This clone was observed many times. The read falls 3 residues short of the CDR3 end, and the missing part is taken from the germline J gene. V and J are TRBV19 and TRBJ2-2; D not resolved. CDR3 size: 14 residues. The germline CDR1 and CDR2 sequences are LNHDA and SQIVND (reference sequence). V dropped 5 bases and J dropped 5 bases, with 12 bases sitting between them. CDR3 DNA, as far as it was read: TGTGCCAGTAGTGGCAGAGTTGTAACCGGGGAG. Its translation is CASSGRVVTGE. The full-length CDR3 reads as CASSGRVVTGELFF.

This clone was detected many times. From the germline J gene comes the end of the CDR3, since the read stops 3 residues before it. J is TRBJ1-1 and V is TRBV6-1; weak D call: TRBD1 (6 bases). The CDR3 runs 14 residues. Trimming took 3 bases from V and 3 from J, leaving 11 bases between them. CDR1 is MNHNS and CDR2 is SASEGT in the germline V gene. The CDR3 reads CASSDGGPDTEAFF. The CDR3 bases that were read are TGTGCCAGCAGTGACGGGGGGCCGGACACTGAA.

This clone showed up many times. Read data end 3 residues before the CDR3 end; the end is taken from the germline J gene. The gene calls are TRBV7-9 and TRBJ1-5; 8 bases match TRBD1. CDR1 SEHNR and CDR2 FQNEAQ come from the germline V gene (reference sequence). Unmatched junction bases numbered 7, after V lost 5 bases and J lost 7 bases. CDR3 length: 14 residues. CDR3 region: CASSASGGMQPQHF. The CDR3 bases that were read are TGTGCCAGCAGCGCATCAGGGGGCATGCAGCCC.

The sample holds many counts of this clone. With the read ending 3 residues before the CDR3 end, the germline J gene is used to fill in that end. The chain recombines TRBV20-1 with TRBJ1-6; 9 positions agree with TRBD1. CDR3 size: 15 residues. Germline CDR1 is DFQATT and CDR2 is SNEGSKA (reference sequence). V trimming: 4 bases; J trimming: 7 bases; junction bases outside the gene matches: 8. The CDR3 spells CSATLTGTGNSPLHF. The CDR3 DNA, read in part, is TGCAGTGCTACACTAACCGGGACAGGGAATTCACCC.

This clone was picked up many times. The read comes to an end 3 residues before the CDR3 does, leaving the germline J gene to fill in the end. V is TRBV30 and J is TRBJ2-7, with D unresolved. V was cut by 0 bases and J by 2 bases, with 17 bases left in between. Germline values: CDR1 GTSNPN, CDR2 SVGIG (reference sequence). The CDR3 runs 16 residues. Partial CDR3 DNA: TGTGCCTGGAGTGTATTGGCGGCGACCTTGACCTACGAG. Translating it yields CAWSVLAATLTYE. The whole CDR3 region reads CAWSVLAATLTYEQYF.

This clone was observed at least ten times. This CDR3 is CATSSDRGRNEQFF. The DNA read from the CDR3 is TGTGCCACCAGCAGTGACAGGGGGCGCAATGAG. The gene calls are TRBV15 and TRBJ2-1; 10 nucleotides align to TRBD1. Read coverage stops 3 residues before the CDR3 terminus; the germline J gene supplies the remainder. The CDR3 consists of 14 residues. V lost 3 bases and J lost 6; bases outside the gene matches: 2. Germline CDR1 reads LNHNV; CDR2 reads YYDKDF (reference sequence).

This clone was seen repeatedly, ten times or more. The read ends 3 residues shy of where the CDR3 ends; the end is completed using the germline J gene. The chain employs TRBV19 and TRBJ2-1; 7 nucleotides match TRBD2. CDR3 length: 16 residues. V was pared by 6 bases and J by 3 bases, with 11 bases of the junction left unmatched. The germline V gene has CDR1 LNHDA and CDR2 SQIVND (reference sequence). The part of the CDR3 DNA that was read is TGTGCCAGTAGGCCAGCCGCTAGCGGCAACTACAATGAG. This codes for CASRPAASGNYNE. The full CDR3 protein is CASRPAASGNYNEQFF. The full variable domain, rest sourced from reference TRBV19 and TRBJ2-1, is DGGITQSPKYLFRKEGQNVTLSCEQNLNHDAMYWYRQDPGQGLRLIYYSQIVNDFQKGDIAEGYSVSREKKESFPLTVTSAQKNPTAFYLCASRPAASGNYNEQFFGPGTRLTVL.

This clone has at least ten counts. The read is 3 residues too short to cover the CDR3 end, so that end is filled in from the germline J gene. The chain links TRBV7-2 to TRBJ2-5; possible D gene TRBD1, 6 bases. The ends were cut back, 5 bases at V and 5 bases at J, with 12 bases in the middle. This CDR3 contains 13 residues. Germline CDR1 SGHTA, CDR2 FQGNSA. The sequenced CDR3 bases are TGTGCCAGCAGCCCAGGGGTTAGGGAGACC. This gives the protein CASSPGVRET. The whole CDR3 sequence is CASSPGVRETQYF.

This clone was detected many times. The CDR3 goes on 3 residues after the read ends, and that part is filled in from the germline J gene. This chain connects TRBV6-1 to TRBJ1-5; perhaps TRBD1 as D (6 bases). Germline CDR1 and CDR2: MNHNS and SASEGT. The CDR3 consists of 14 residues. V dropped 4 bases and J dropped 6 bases, with 13 bases sitting between them. CDR3 sequence: CASSGRRGGQPQHF. CDR3 DNA, as far as it was read: TGTGCCAGCAGTGGACGCAGGGGCGGTCAGCCC.

This clone was found many times. The DNA ends 3 residues before the CDR3 does, and the rest of the CDR3 is filled in from the germline J gene. The J gene is TRBJ1-5, the V gene TRBV28; tentative D call: TRBD1 (6 bases). Trimming removed 5 bases from V and 0 bases from J, with 11 bases in between. The CDR3 consists of 15 residues. Germline loops: CDR1 MDHEN, CDR2 SYDVKM. CDR3: CASSPRTVSNQPQHF. CDR3 bases read: TGTGCCAGCAGTCCCCGGACAGTTAGCAATCAGCCC. The whole variable domain, filled in from reference TRBV28 and TRBJ1-5, reads DVKVTQSSRYLVKRTGEKVFLECVQDMDHENMFWYRQDPGLGLRLIYFSYDVKMKEKGDIPEGYSVSREKKERFSLILESASTNQTSMYLCASSPRTVSNQPQHFGDGTRLSIL.

This clone was recorded many times. Sequencing ends 3 residues short of the CDR3 end; the germline J gene provides the rest. This chain joins TRBV19 and TRBJ2-7, with 10 nucleotides matching TRBD1. Germline V gene data show CDR1 as LNHDA and CDR2 as SQIVND (reference sequence). The junction had 5 bases not matched to a gene; V was cut back by 0 bases and J by 6 bases. This CDR3 is built from 15 residues. CDR3 in amino acids: CASSIDWTGGTEQYF. Partial CDR3 DNA: TGTGCCAGTAGTATAGACTGGACAGGGGGAACCGAG.

Partial CDR3 DNA: TGTGCCAGCAGCAAAGGACAGGCCGGGGAG. It codes for CASSKGQAGE. The CDR3 in full is CASSKGQAGELFF. This rearrangement joins TRBV11-2 to TRBJ2-2; 7 positions agree with TRBD1. The CDR3 end is not reached by the read, which stops 3 residues before it; the germline J gene fills it in. V shed 5 bases and J 6 bases; nucleotides not matched to a gene: 3. The CDR3 loop spans 13 amino acids. The germline V gene encodes CDR1 SGHAT and CDR2 FQNNGV.